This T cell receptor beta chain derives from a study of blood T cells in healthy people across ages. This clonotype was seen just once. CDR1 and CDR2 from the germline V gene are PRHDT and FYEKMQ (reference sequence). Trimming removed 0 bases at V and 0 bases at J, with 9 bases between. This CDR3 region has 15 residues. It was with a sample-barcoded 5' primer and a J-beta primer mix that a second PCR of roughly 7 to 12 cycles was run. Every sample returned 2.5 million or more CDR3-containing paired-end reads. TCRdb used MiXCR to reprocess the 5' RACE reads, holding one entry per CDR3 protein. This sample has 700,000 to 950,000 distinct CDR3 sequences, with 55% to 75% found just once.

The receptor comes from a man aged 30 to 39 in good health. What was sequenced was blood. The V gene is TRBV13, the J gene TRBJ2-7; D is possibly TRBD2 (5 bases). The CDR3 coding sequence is TGTGCCAGCAGCTTAGGGTCGGGAAACTCCTACGAGCAGTACTTC. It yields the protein CASSLGSGNSYEQYF.